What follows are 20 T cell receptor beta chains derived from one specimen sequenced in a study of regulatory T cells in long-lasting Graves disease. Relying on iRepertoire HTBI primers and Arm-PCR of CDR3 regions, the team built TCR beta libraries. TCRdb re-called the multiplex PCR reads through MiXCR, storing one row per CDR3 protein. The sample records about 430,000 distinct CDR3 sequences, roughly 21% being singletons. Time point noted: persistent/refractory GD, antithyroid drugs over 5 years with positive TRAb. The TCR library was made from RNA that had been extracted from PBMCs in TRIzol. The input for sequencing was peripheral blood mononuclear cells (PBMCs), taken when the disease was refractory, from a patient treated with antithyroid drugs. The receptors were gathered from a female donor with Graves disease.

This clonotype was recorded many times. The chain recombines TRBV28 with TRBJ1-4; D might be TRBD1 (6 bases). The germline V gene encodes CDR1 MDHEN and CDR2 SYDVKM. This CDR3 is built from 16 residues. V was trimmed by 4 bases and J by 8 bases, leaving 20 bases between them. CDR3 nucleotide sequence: TGTGCCAGCAGTTACCCCTTTAACAGGGAAGGGGAAAAACTGTTTTTT. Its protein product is CASSYPFNREGEKLFF.

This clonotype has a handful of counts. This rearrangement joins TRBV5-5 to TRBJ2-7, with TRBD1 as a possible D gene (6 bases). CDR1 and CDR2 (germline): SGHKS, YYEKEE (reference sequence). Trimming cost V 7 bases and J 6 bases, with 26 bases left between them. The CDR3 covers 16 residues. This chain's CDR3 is CASSLGWGRLFAEQYF. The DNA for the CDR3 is TGTGCCAGCTCCTTGGGTTGGGGGCGCTTGTTCGCCGAGCAGTACTTC.

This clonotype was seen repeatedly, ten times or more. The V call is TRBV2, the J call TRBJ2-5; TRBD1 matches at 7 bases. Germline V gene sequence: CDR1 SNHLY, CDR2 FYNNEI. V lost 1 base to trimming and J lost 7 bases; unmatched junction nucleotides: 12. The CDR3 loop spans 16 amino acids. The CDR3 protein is CASSEGLTGVEGTQYF. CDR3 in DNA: TGTGCCAGCAGTGAAGGGCTAACAGGGGTGGAAGGGACCCAGTACTTC.

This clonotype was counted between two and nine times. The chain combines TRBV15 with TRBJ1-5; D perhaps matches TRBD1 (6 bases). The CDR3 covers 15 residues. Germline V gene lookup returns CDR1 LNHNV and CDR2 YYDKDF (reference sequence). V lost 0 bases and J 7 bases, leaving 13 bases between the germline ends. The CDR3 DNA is TGTGCCACCAGCAGAGATCAGGGGCCGGGGCAGCCCCAGCATTTT. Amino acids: CATSRDQGPGQPQHF.

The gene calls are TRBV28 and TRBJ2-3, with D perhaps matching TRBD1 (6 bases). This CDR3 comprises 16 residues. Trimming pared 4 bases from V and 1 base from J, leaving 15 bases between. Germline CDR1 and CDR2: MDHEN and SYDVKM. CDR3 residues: CASSSQLDRGTDTQYF. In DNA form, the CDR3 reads TGTGCCAGCAGTTCCCAACTGGACAGAGGCACAGATACGCAGTATTTT.

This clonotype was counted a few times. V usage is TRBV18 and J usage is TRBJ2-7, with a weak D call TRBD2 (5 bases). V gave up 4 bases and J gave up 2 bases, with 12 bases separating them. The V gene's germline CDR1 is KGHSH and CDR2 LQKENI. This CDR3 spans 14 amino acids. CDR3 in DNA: TGTGCCAGCTCACGCGCGGGTAATACCTACGAGCAGTACTTC. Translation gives CASSRAGNTYEQYF.

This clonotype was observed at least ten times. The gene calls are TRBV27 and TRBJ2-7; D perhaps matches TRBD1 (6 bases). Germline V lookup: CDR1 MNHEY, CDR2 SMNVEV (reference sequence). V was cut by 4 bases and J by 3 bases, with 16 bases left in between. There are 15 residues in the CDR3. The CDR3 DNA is TGTGCCAGCAGTTCCGCCACAGGGATTTACTACGAGCAGTACTTC. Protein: CASSSATGIYYEQYF.

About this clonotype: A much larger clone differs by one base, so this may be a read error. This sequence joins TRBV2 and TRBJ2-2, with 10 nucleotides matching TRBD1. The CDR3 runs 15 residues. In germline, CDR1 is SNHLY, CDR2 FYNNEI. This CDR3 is CANSETGTGAGELFF. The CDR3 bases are TGTGCCAACAGTGAAACCGGGACAGGGGCCGGGGAGCTGTTTTTT.

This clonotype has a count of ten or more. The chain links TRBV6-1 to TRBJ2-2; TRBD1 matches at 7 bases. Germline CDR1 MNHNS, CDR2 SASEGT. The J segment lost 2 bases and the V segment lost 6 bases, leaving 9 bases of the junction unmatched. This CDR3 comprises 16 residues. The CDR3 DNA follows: TGTGCCAGCAGGACGGGACAGCGATCTAACACCGGGGAGCTGTTTTTT. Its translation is CASRTGQRSNTGELFF.

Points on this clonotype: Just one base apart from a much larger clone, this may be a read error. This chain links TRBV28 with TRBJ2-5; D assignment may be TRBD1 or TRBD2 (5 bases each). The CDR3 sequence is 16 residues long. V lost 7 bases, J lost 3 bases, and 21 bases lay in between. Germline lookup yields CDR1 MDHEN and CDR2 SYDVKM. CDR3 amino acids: CASTYTPRGYEETQYF. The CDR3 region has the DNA TGTGCCAGCACTTACACCCCGAGGGGTTACGAAGAGACCCAGTACTTC.

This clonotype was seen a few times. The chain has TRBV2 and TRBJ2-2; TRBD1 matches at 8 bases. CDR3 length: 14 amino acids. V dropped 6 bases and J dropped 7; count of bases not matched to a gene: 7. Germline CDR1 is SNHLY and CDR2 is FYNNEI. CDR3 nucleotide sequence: TGTGCCAGCAGGGCCGACAGGGGCGGCGGGGAGCTGTTTTTT. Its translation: CASRADRGGGELFF. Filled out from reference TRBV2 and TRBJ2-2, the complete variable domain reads EPEVTQTPSHQVTQMGQEVILRCVPISNHLYFYWYRQILGQKVEFLVSFYNNEISEKSEIFDDQFSVERPDGSNFTLKIRSTKLEDSAMYFCASRADRGGGELFFGEGSRLTVL.

The CDR3 protein is CAIEPAGGLSTDTQYF. CDR3 sequence (DNA): TGTGCCATCGAACCAGCGGGAGGCCTCAGCACAGATACGCAGTATTTT. The chain carries TRBV10-3 and TRBJ2-3; 9 bases are shared with TRBD2. Germline-derived CDR1 and CDR2 are ENHRY and SYGVKD. The CDR3 covers 16 residues. The trim removed 8 bases at V and 0 bases at J, leaving 9 bases unmatched.

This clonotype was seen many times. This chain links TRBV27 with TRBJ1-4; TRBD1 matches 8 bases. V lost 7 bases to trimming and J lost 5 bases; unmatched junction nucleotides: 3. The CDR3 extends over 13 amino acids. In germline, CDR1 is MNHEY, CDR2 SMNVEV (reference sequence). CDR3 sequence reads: CASTWTGNEKLFF. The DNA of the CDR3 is TGTGCCAGCACTTGGACAGGGAATGAAAAACTGTTTTTT.

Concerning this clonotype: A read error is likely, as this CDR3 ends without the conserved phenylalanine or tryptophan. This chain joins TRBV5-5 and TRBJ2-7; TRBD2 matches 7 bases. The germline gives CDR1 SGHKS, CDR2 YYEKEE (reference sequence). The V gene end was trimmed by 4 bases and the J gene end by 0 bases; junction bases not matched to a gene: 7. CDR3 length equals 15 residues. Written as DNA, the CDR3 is TGTGCCAGCAGCCTGGGAGGGCTGAGCTCCTACGAGCAGTACTCC. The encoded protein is CASSLGGLSSYEQYS.

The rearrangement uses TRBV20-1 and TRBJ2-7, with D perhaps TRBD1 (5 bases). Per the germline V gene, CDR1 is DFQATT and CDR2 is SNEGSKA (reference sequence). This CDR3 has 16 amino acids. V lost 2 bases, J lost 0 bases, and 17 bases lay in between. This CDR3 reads CSARSALTASSYEQYF. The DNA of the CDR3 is TGCAGTGCTAGAAGCGCGCTGACAGCCAGCTCCTACGAGCAGTACTTC.

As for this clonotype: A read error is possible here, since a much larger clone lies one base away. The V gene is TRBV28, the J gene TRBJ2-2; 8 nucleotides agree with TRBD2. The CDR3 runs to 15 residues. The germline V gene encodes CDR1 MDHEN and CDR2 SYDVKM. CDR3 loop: CASTRGLDNTRELFF. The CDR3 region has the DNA TGTGCCAGCACCCGGGGACTAGACAACACCAGGGAGCTGTTTTTT.

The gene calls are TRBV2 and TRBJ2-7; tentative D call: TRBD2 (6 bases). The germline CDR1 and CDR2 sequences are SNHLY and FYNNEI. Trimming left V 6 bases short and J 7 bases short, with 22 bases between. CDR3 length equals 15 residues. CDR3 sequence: CASREGSPRTGEQYF. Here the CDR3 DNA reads TGTGCCAGCAGGGAGGGTAGCCCAAGGACCGGGGAGCAGTACTTC.

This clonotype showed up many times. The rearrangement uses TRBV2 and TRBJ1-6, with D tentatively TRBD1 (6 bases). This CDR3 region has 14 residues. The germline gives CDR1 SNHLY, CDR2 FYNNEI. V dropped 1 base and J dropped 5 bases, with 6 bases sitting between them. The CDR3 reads CASSEGTDNSPLHF. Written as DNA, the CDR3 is TGTGCCAGCAGTGAAGGGACAGATAATTCACCCCTCCACTTT.

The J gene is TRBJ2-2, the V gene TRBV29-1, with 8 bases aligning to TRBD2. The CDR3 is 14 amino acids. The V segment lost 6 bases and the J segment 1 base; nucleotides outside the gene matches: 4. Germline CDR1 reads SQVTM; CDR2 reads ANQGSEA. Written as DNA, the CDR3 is TGCAGCGTCCATACTAGCGGGAACACCGGGGAGCTGTTTTTT. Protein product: CSVHTSGNTGELFF.

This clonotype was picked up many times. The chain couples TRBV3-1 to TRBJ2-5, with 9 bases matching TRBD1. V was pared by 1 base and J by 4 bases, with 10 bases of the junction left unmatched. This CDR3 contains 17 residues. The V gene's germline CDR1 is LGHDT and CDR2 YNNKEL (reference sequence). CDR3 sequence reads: CASSQGGAGTGTETQYF. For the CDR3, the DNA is TGTGCCAGCAGCCAAGGGGGAGCGGGGACAGGGACAGAGACCCAGTACTTC.